This T cell receptor (beta chain) emerged from a study of OX40 agonist ivuxolimab in advanced cancers. This clone came up a few times. Samples were taken at baseline and on day 1 of cycles 4 and 7. Profiling relied on immunoSEQ multiplex PCR, and the TCRdb table lists in-frame clones only, not all of them. The profile shows 60,000 to 85,000 clones, about 87% of them singletons. This CDR3 has 14 residues. Germline V gene sequence: CDR1 LGHNA, CDR2 YNFKEQ. Trimming pared 0 bases from V and 3 bases from J, leaving 8 bases between. The sample here was CD4+ or CD8+ T cells sorted from blood, taken in a trial of the OX40 agonist ivuxolimab. The J gene is TRBJ1-1, the V gene TRBV4-2; no clear D. This sequence originates from an adult with an advanced solid tumor such as melanoma, head and neck, liver or kidney cancer. CDR3 in amino acids: CASSQEGWHTEAFF. CDR3 bases: TGTGCCAGCAGCCAAGAGGGGTGGCACACTGAAGCTTTCTTT.